The rows below give T cell receptor beta chains drawn from one sample of a study of Graves' ophthalmopathy and Graves' hyperthyroidism. MiXCR, applied by TCRdb to the multiplex PCR reads, yields one record per CDR3 protein. The sample yields under 350,000 distinct CDR3 sequences, 15% to 20% seen once. Sequenced sample: peripheral blood. The receptors originated from an adult man with Graves' ophthalmopathy. Both conserved end residues are part of each CDR3. D genes are given only for firm matches. Clone sizes are given selectively: once, few, many, or a class where the clone is expanded.

clone_size | j_call | v_call | d_call | cdr3_aa | cdr3_nt
many | TRBJ1-6 | TRBV20-1 | NA | CSARGGAGAAYNSPLHF | TGCAGTGCTAGAGGGGGTGCAGGGGCGGCCTATAATTCACCCCTCCACTTT
many | TRBJ1-1 | TRBV9 | TRBD1 | CASSVETGGTEAFF | TGTGCCAGCAGCGTAGAGACAGGGGGCACTGAAGCTTTCTTT
NA | TRBJ1-2 | TRBV28 | TRBD1 | CASSFFERGTGYGYTF | TGTGCCAGCAGTTTTTTTGAACGTGGGACAGGGTATGGCTACACCTTC
many | TRBJ2-7 | TRBV29-1 | NA | CSVRSSSYEQYF | TGCAGCGTTCGCAGTTCCTCCTACGAGCAGTACTTC
many | TRBJ1-2 | TRBV14 | TRBD1 | CASSRRPGTGFGDYGYTF | TGTGCCAGCAGCCGCCGTCCCGGGACAGGGTTTGGGGACTATGGCTACACCTTC
many | TRBJ2-5 | TRBV18 | NA | CASSPPTEETQYF | TGTGCCAGCTCACCACCGACGGAGGAGACCCAGTACTTC
many | TRBJ2-7 | TRBV6-5 | TRBD1 | CASSYASGTGEHEQYF | TGTGCCAGCAGTTACGCGTCCGGGACAGGGGAGCACGAGCAGTACTTC
many | TRBJ2-7 | TRBV12-3/TRBV12-4 | TRBD1 | CASLQQGAPRYEQYF | TGTGCCAGCCTTCAACAGGGGGCGCCCCGCTACGAGCAGTACTTC
many | TRBJ2-2 | TRBV6-2/TRBV6-3 | NA | CASSYTSWKIGELFF | TGTGCCAGCAGTTACACTAGTTGGAAGATCGGGGAGCTGTTTTTT
NA | TRBJ2-7 | TRBV15 | TRBD1 | CATGTGGYEQYF | TGTGCCACTGGGACAGGGGGCTACGAGCAGTACTTC
many | TRBJ2-7 | TRBV11-1 | TRBD2 | CASSLYLAGGIEQYF | TGTGCCAGCAGCTTATACCTAGCGGGAGGAATCGAGCAGTACTTC
NA | TRBJ1-5 | TRBV28 | NA | CASSLAWDGNQPQHF | TGTGCCAGCAGTTTGGCCTGGGATGGCAATCAGCCCCAGCATTTT
NA | TRBJ1-2 | TRBV6-5 | NA | CASSYYSDPSLNYGYTF | TGTGCCAGCAGTTACTACTCGGACCCGAGCCTAAACTATGGCTACACCTTC
many | TRBJ1-6 | TRBV7-6 | TRBD1 | CASSLVGQGGSPLHF | TGTGCCAGCAGCTTAGTGGGACAGGGAGGCTCACCCCTCCACTTT
few | TRBJ2-7 | TRBV6-5 | NA | CASSYRSGDEQYF | TGTGCCAGCAGTTACCGTTCGGGCGACGAGCAGTACTTC
many | TRBJ1-1 | TRBV11-2 | NA | CASSPGWGVGNTEAFF | TGTGCCAGCAGCCCCGGCTGGGGCGTGGGGAACACTGAAGCTTTCTTT
many | TRBJ2-7 | TRBV6-5 | TRBD2 | CASSYSLAGGFSYEQYF | TGTGCCAGCAGTTACTCATTAGCGGGAGGCTTCTCCTACGAGCAGTACTTC
many | TRBJ1-1 | TRBV4-2 | NA | CASSQEVRIMNTEAFF | TGTGCCAGCAGCCAAGAGGTCCGGATAATGAACACTGAAGCTTTCTTT
NA | TRBJ2-7 | TRBV15 | TRBD2 | CATSRVLAEGEQYF | TGTGCCACCAGCAGAGTGCTAGCGGAAGGCGAGCAGTACTTC
many | TRBJ2-7 | TRBV10-3 | TRBD2 | CAINGGSSYEQYF | TGTGCCATCAACGGCGGGAGCTCCTACGAGCAGTACTTC
few | TRBJ1-1 | TRBV20-1 | NA | CGARAMTEAFF | TGCGGTGCTAGAGCTATGACTGAAGCCTTCTTT
many | TRBJ1-6 | TRBV7-2 | NA | CASSLTTGGSPLHF | TGTGCCAGCAGCTTAACGACGGGGGGTTCACCCCTCCACTTT
many | TRBJ2-2 | TRBV29-1 | TRBD1 | CSVAGTGFNKNTGELFF | TGCAGCGTTGCCGGGACAGGGTTTAACAAAAACACCGGGGAGCTGTTTTTT
many | TRBJ1-3 | TRBV25-1 | NA | CASSEYAWGPRNTIYF | TGTGCCAGCAGTGAATATGCGTGGGGACCAAGAAACACCATATATTTT
many | TRBJ2-5 | TRBV6-5 | TRBD2 | CASSPTSGQETQYF | TGTGCCAGCAGTCCTACTAGCGGCCAAGAGACCCAGTACTTC
many | TRBJ2-5 | TRBV7-8 | NA | CASTPPSLGETQYF | TGTGCCAGCACCCCACCGAGCTTAGGAGAGACCCAGTACTTC
many | TRBJ2-5 | TRBV4-3 | TRBD2 | CASSPGTSGTETQYF | TGCGCCAGCAGCCCCGGGACTAGCGGTACGGAGACCCAGTACTTC
many | TRBJ2-7 | TRBV6-1 | NA | CASSESPRWEQYF | TGTGCCAGCAGTGAATCCCCCCGTTGGGAGCAGTACTTC
many | TRBJ1-1 | TRBV12-3/TRBV12-4 | NA | CASSPRGGGEAFF | TGTGCCAGCTCGCCCCGAGGGGGGGGTGAAGCTTTCTTT
many | TRBJ1-2 | TRBV6-5 | NA | CASSPSPAGSVYGYTF | TGTGCCAGCAGCCCCTCCCCGGCAGGGAGTGTCTATGGCTACACCTTC
many | TRBJ1-2 | TRBV7-2 | TRBD1 | CASTQDRANYGYTF | TGTGCCAGCACCCAGGACAGGGCTAACTATGGCTACACCTTC
many | TRBJ2-7 | TRBV20-1 | NA | CSARRSQGPSYEQYF | TGCAGTGCTAGGCGATCTCAGGGGCCCTCCTACGAGCAGTACTTC
many | TRBJ1-5 | TRBV9 | NA | CASSVEFVVGLYNNQPQHF | TGTGCCAGCAGCGTAGAATTCGTGGTAGGGCTTTATAACAATCAGCCCCAGCATTTT